These 15 T cell receptor beta chains were all obtained from the same sample, sequenced in a study of read filtering for tumor transcriptome and immune sequencing. From approximately 430 ng of RNA, a library with molecular barcoded alpha/delta and beta/gamma adaptors was made. TCRdb itself ran the reads through MiXCR, one entry per CDR3 protein. The table lists under 150,000 distinct CDR3 sequences, about 13% of them singletons. Sequencing input: a population of CD138-negative cells sorted from bone marrow. The receptors were gathered from a donor at least 40 years old with multiple myeloma.

This clonotype was seen many times. Compared with germline, one end of the junction differs, possibly owing to a read error. The chain is built from TRBV10-3 and TRBJ2-7, with TRBD2 matching 8 bases. The germline gives CDR1 ENHRY, CDR2 SYGVKD. The CDR3 runs 13 residues. Written as DNA, the CDR3 is TGCGCCAGTCTTATAGCGGGAAAATACGAGCAGTACTTC. Translation gives CASLIAGKYEQYF.

About this clonotype itself: At one of its ends the junction is not consistent with the germline gene, which may arise from a read error. This rearrangement joins TRBV11-1 to TRBJ2-1; the match to TRBD1 covers 7 bases. CDR1 and CDR2 from the germline V gene are SGHAT and FQDESV (reference sequence). The CDR3 runs to 13 residues. CDR3 nucleotide sequence: TGTGCCAGCAGCCTCGGGACAGAGAATGTGCAGCTCTTC. This encodes CASSLGTENVQLF.

Concerning this clonotype itself: Given the absence of the conserved phenylalanine or tryptophan at the CDR3 end, a read error is likely. Because the CDR3's place on the DNA is in doubt, the DNA is left out and the CDR3 is given as listed by TCRdb. This sequence joins TRBV12-3 or TRBV12-4 and TRBJ2-1; TRBD2, as called in the table, went unchecked against the DNA. The CDR3 has 15 amino acids, counting both end residues. The CDR3 protein is CASSPSSGWANEQIY.

Ten or more counts support this clonotype. This chain joins TRBV10-3 and TRBJ1-2; TRBD1 might be the D (5 bases). The CDR3 has 17 amino acids. V was pared by 4 bases and J by 0 bases, with 18 bases between. Germline V gene lookup returns CDR1 ENHRY and CDR2 SYGVKD. The DNA of the CDR3 is TGTGCCATCAGTGCGTGGGACGGCGATTCCCCTAACTATGGCTACACCTTC. It codes for CAISAWDGDSPNYGYTF.

This clonotype was detected ten times or more. V gene TRBV7-9 combines with J gene TRBJ2-1; D unresolved. Trimming shortened V by 4 bases and J by 6 bases, and 13 bases separated the two germline ends. CDR3 length: 14 amino acids. Looked up from germline, CDR1 is SEHNR and CDR2 is FQNEAQ (reference sequence). The CDR3 DNA follows: TGTGCCAGCAGCTCCACTCGTAAGGGCAATGAGCAGTTCTTC. Residues: CASSSTRKGNEQFF.

This clonotype has ten or more counts. The J gene is TRBJ2-2, the V gene TRBV12-3 or TRBV12-4; D gene ambiguous. The CDR3 contains 14 residues. The V end lost 7 bases, the J end lost 5 bases, and 14 bases lay between the germline ends. The chain's CDR3 is CASTIMSGTGELFF. The CDR3 nucleotides read TGTGCCAGCACCATAATGTCAGGAACCGGGGAGCTGTTTTTT.

Of note for this clonotype: It may be a read error: a sequence one base away is much more abundant. The chain joins TRBV2 to TRBJ1-5; 10 bases agree with TRBD1. With V trimmed by 4 bases and J by 6 bases, 3 bases remained unmatched. Germline values: CDR1 SNHLY, CDR2 FYNNEI. This CDR3 has 14 residues. The CDR3: CASSGDRGPQPQHF. In DNA form, the CDR3 reads TGTGCCAGCAGTGGGGACAGGGGCCCTCAGCCCCAGCATTTT.

This clonotype was detected many times. The gene calls are TRBV7-9 and TRBJ2-1, with TRBD1 as a possible D gene (6 bases). Trimming shortened V by 5 bases and J by 6 bases, and 14 bases separated the two germline ends. Germline V lookup: CDR1 SEHNR, CDR2 FQNEAQ (reference sequence). CDR3 length: 14 amino acids. The CDR3, as DNA: TGTGCCAGCAGCCTTACGACAGGTACCAATGAGCAGTTCTTC. This encodes CASSLTTGTNEQFF.

This clonotype has only one observation. Just one base apart from a much larger clone, this may be a read error. The gene calls are TRBV3-1 and TRBJ2-6; D is unresolved. Germline-derived CDR1 and CDR2 are LGHDT and YNNKEL (reference sequence). This CDR3 spans 11 amino acids. The V end was cut by 9 bases, the J end by 1 base, with 1 base between. CDR3 loop: CARSGANVLTF. CDR3 bases: TGTGCCAGGTCTGGGGCCAACGTCCTGACTTTC.

This clonotype came up many times. J is TRBJ2-1 and V is TRBV12-3 or TRBV12-4, with TRBD2 identical over 10 bases. The CDR3 is 18 residues long. The V gene end was trimmed by 3 bases and the J gene end by 7 bases; junction bases not matched to a gene: 15. CDR3 coding DNA: TGTGCCAGCAGTTTGACCCGACTAGCGGGCGTTGTACCGAATGAGCAGTTCTTC. The encoded protein is CASSLTRLAGVVPNEQFF.

The sample holds many counts of this clonotype. The chain combines TRBV10-3 with TRBJ2-2; the match to TRBD2 covers 12 bases. The V gene's germline CDR1 is ENHRY and CDR2 SYGVKD. The CDR3 spans 17 residues. Trimming at V came to 4 bases and at J to 2 bases, leaving 5 bases not matched to a gene. The CDR3 sequence: CAISARGLAGNTGELFF. The CDR3 DNA reads TGTGCCATCAGTGCGCGCGGACTAGCGGGAAACACCGGGGAGCTGTTTTTT.

A note on this clonotype: A much larger clone is a single base away; this may be a read error. The chain couples TRBV13 to TRBJ2-1; D uncertain. The CDR3 covers 11 residues. The germline V gene has CDR1 PRHDT and CDR2 FYEKMQ (reference sequence). CDR3 nucleotides: TGTGCCGGCAGGAGAGGAAATGAGCAGTTCTTC. This encodes CAGRRGNEQFF. The complete variable domain, with remaining parts taken from reference TRBV13 and TRBJ2-1, reads AAGVIQSPRHLIKEKRETATLKCYPIPRHDTVYWYQQGPGQDPQFLISFYEKMQSDKGSIPDRFSAQQFSDYHSELNMSSLELGDSALYFCAGRRGNEQFFGPGTRLTVL.

A word on this clonotype: A clone one base away is much larger, so this may be a read error. The gene calls are TRBV5-1 and TRBJ1-5; the D is unclear. Deletions cut 6 bases from V and 0 bases from J, with 7 bases between. CDR3 length: 13 residues. Germline V lookup: CDR1 SGHRS, CDR2 YFSETQ. This chain's CDR3 is CASMLDSNQPQHF. DNA for the CDR3: TGCGCCAGCATGTTAGATAGCAATCAGCCCCAGCATTTT.

The rearrangement joins TRBV20-1 to TRBJ2-1; D is unclear. Trimming removed 3 bases at V and 4 bases at J, with 19 bases between. CDR1 is DFQATT and CDR2 is SNEGSKA in the germline V gene (reference sequence). The CDR3 sequence is 16 residues long. The CDR3 region has the DNA TGCAGTGCTAGGCTCTTGGGTCGGTTGAGTTACAATGAGCAGTTCTTC. Amino acid sequence: CSARLLGRLSYNEQFF.

With regard to this clonotype: Compared with germline, one end of the junction differs, possibly owing to a read error. The chain joins TRBV7-9 to TRBJ2-7; D not resolved. Germline V gene lookup returns CDR1 SEHNR and CDR2 FQNEAQ (reference sequence). This CDR3 spans 12 amino acids. The DNA for the CDR3 is TGTGCCAGCAGCTTGAGCTCCTACGGGCAGTACTTC. It specifies CASSLSSYGQYF.